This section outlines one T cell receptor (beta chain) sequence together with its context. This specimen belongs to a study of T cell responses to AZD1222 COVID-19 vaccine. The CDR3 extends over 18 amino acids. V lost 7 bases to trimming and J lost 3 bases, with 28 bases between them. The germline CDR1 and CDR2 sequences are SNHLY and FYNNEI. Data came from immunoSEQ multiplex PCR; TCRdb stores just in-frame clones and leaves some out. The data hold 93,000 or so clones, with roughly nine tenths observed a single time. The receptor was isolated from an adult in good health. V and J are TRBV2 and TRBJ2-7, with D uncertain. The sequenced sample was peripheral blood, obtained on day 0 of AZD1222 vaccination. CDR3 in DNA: TGTGCCAGCAATTTACGAGACCCAAGACTCGTAGGCTTCTACGAGCAGTACTTC. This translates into CASNLRDPRLVGFYEQYF.